Sequencing of this T cell receptor beta chain was carried out in a study of T cells in Graves' hyperthyroidism and ophthalmopathy. The CDR3 runs 14 residues. Germline V gene data show CDR1 as GTSNPN and CDR2 as SVGIG (reference sequence). V lost 3 bases to trimming and J lost 9 bases, with 20 bases between them. Template material for amplifying TCR beta CDR3 regions consisted of RNA transcripts. Using the HTBI primer set, a first-round RT-PCR was run on the TCR CDR3. TCRdb re-called the multiplex PCR reads with MiXCR, one entry per CDR3 protein. Here the sample spans hundreds of thousands of distinct CDR3 sequences, about 25% being singletons. There are many counts of this clonotype. Newly diagnosed hyperthyroidism patients aged 18 to 65 years had disease lasting under 2 months. Patients showing uncontrolled infection, other autoimmune disease, pregnancy or lactation were ineligible. Diagnosing involved the use of clinical symptoms, serum thyroxine and TRAb, thyroid ultrasound and orbital computed tomography.

The TCR originated in a middle-aged man with Graves' hyperthyroidism that later progressed to Graves' ophthalmopathy. The sample consisted of blood. V is TRBV30 and J is TRBJ1-1; a possible D gene is TRBD1 (5 bases). CDR3 protein: CAWSFSPLGPQAFF. Written as DNA, the CDR3 is TGTGCCTGGAGCTTCAGCCCCTTGGGGCCTCAAGCTTTCTTT.